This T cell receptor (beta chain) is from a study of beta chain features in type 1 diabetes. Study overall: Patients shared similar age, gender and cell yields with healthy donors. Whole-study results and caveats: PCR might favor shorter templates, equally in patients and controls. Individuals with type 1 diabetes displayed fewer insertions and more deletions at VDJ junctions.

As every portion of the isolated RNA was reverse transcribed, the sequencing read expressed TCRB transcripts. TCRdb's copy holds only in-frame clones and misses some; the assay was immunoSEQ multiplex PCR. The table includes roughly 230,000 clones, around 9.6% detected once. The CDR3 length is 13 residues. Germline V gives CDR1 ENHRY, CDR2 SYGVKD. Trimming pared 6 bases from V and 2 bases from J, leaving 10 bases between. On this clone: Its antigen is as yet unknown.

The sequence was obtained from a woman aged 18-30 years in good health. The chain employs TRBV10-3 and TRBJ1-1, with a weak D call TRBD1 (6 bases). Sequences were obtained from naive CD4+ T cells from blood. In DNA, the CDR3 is TGTGCCATCAGAAGGGGGTTAAACACTGAAGCTTTCTTT. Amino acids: CAIRRGLNTEAFF.